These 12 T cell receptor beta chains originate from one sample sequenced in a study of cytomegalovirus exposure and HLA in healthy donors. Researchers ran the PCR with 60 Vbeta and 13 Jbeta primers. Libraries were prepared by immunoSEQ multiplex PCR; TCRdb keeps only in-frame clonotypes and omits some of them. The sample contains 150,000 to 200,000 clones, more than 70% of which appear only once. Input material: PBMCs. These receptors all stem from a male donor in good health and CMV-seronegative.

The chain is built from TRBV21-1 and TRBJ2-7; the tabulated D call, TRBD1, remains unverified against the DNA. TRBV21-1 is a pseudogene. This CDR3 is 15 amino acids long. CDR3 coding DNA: TGTGCCAGCAGCAAACAGGAGACAGGGTCCTACGAGCAGTACTTC. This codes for CASSKQETGSYEQYF.

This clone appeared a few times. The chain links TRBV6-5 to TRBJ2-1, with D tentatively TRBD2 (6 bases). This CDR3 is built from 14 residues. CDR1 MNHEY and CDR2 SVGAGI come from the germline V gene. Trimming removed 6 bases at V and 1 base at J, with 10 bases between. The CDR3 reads CASSPGTSYNEQFF. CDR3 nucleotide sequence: TGTGCCAGCAGCCCCGGGACTTCCTACAATGAGCAGTTCTTC.

This CDR3 reads CASSAQVSALGQYF. In DNA form, the CDR3 reads TGTGCCAGCAGCGCCCAGGTTTCCGCGCTCGGGCAGTACTTC. The chain recombines TRBV7-9 with TRBJ2-7; D remains unclear. This CDR3 contains 14 residues. The germline CDR1 and CDR2 sequences are SEHNR and FQNEAQ (reference sequence). V lost 5 bases, J lost 9 bases, and 20 bases lay in between.

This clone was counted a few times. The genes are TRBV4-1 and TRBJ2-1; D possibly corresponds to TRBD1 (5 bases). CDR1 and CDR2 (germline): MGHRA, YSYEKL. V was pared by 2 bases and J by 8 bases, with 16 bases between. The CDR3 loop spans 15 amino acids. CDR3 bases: TGCGCCAGCAGCCAAAACCTTCTAGGGGTCCATGAGCAGTTCTTC. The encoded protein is CASSQNLLGVHEQFF.

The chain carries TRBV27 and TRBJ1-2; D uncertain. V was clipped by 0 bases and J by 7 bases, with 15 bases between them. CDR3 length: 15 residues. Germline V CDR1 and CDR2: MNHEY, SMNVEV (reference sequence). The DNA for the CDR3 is TGTGCCAGCAGTTTATCTTGGGAAAGGAGCGGTGGCTACACCTTC. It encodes CASSLSWERSGGYTF.

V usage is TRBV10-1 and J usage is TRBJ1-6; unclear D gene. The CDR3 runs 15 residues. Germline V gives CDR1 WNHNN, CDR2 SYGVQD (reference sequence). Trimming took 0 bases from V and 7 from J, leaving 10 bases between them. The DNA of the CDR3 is TGCGCCAGCAGTGAGTCTCCAGGTTCAAATTCACCCCTCCACTTT. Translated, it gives CASSESPGSNSPLHF.

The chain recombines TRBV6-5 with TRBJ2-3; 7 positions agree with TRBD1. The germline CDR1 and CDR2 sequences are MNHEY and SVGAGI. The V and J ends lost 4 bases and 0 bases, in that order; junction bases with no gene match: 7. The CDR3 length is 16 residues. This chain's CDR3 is CASSLGTGVSTDTQYF. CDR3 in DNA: TGTGCCAGCAGTTTGGGAACAGGGGTTAGCACAGATACGCAGTATTTT.

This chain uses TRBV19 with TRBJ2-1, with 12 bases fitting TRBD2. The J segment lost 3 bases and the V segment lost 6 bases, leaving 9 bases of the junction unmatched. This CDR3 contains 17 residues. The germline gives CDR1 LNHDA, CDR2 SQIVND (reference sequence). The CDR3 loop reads CASRPRLAGEDYNEQFF. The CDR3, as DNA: TGTGCCAGTAGACCTCGACTAGCGGGAGAAGACTACAATGAGCAGTTCTTC.

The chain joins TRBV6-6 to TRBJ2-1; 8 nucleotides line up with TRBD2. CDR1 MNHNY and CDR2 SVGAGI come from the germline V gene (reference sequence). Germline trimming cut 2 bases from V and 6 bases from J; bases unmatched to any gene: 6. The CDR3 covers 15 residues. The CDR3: CASSYAGLAGNEQFF. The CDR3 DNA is TGTGCCAGCAGTTACGCCGGGCTAGCGGGCAATGAGCAGTTCTTC.

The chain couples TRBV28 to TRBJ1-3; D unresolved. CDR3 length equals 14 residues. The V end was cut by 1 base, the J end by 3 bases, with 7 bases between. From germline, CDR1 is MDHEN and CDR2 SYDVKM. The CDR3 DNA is TGTGCCAGCAGTTTATCCAGACATGGAAACACCATATATTTT. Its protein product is CASSLSRHGNTIYF.

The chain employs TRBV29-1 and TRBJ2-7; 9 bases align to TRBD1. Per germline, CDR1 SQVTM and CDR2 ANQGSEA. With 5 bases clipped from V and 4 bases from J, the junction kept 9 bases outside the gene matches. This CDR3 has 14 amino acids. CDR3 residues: CSVRTGGALYEQYF. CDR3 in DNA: TGCAGCGTTCGAACAGGGGGCGCCTTGTACGAGCAGTACTTC.

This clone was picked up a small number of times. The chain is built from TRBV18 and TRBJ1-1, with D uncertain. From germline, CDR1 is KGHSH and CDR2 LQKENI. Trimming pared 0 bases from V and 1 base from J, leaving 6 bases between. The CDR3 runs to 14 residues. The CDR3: CASSPPSRNTEAFF. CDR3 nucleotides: TGTGCCAGCTCACCACCGTCCAGGAACACTGAAGCTTTCTTT.